This note documents a single T cell receptor beta chain sequence. As yet, its antigen is unknown. The sample belongs to a study of STAT3 mutations in large granular lymphocyte leukemia. Notes on the study in general: Every T-cell large granular lymphocyte leukemia patient had at least one immunodominant TCR beta clonotype. Clonal expansion was inferred from other time points because no sample existed at each clone's first appearance. TCR clonotype switching after therapy occurred in about 30% of the 18 patients.

V lost 1 base, J lost 4 bases, and 12 bases lay in between. The CDR3 length is 14 residues. CDR1 is SGHNT, CDR2 YYREEE, per germline (reference sequence). TCRbeta libraries averaged around 41,000 productive templates per sample. Generated by immunoSEQ multiplex PCR, the TCRdb table keeps only in-frame clones and is missing some. The sample shows tens of thousands of clones, roughly 81% of them seen only once. The sample consisted of PBMCs. This receptor was identified in a human donor with T large granular lymphocyte leukemia. Some clones in this sample may be carry-over from other donors' samples. The chain combines TRBV5-4 with TRBJ2-7, with D maybe TRBD1 (5 bases). The CDR3 region is CASSLIDSEYEQYF. In DNA, the CDR3 is TGTGCCAGCAGCTTGATAGACAGCGAATACGAGCAGTACTTC.